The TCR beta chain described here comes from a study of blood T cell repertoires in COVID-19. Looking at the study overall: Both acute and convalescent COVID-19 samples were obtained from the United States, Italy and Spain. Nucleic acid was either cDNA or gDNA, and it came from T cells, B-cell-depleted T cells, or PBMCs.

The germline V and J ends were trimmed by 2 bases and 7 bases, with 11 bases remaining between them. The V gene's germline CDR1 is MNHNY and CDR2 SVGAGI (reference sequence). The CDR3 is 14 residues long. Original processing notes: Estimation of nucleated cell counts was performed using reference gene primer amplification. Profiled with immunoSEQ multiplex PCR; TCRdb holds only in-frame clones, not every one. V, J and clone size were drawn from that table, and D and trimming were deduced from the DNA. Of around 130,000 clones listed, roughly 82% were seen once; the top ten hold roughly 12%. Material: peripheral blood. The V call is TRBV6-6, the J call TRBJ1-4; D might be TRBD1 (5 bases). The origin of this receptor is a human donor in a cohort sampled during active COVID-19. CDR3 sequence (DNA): TGTGCCAGCAGTTACCACGGGGGAGGTGAAAAACTGTTTTTT. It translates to CASSYHGGGEKLFF.